Listed here is a single T cell receptor beta chain. Its antigen remains unidentified. TCRdb reanalysed the reads using MiXCR and keeps one entry per CDR3 protein. The table lists around 800,000 distinct CDR3 sequences, 30% to 35% of them singletons. This CDR3 contains 17 residues. Trimming took 7 bases from V and 4 from J; bases not matched to a gene: 10. The germline CDR1 and CDR2 sequences are MNHEY and SVGAGI. The entry originates in a study of T cell repertoires in cytomegalovirus infection. The overall study: Both a matching HLA type and CMV infection were indicated by public TCR beta signatures.

Study-level results: Pooled public TCR beta family frequency picked out CMV carriers with the relevant HLA.

The genes are TRBV6-5 and TRBJ2-7; 16 bases align to TRBD2. The receptor's source is a human donor in good health (CMV status not recorded). Some clones in this sample may be carry-over from other donors' samples. Sequences were derived from cultured CD8+ T cells from PBMCs, sampled from culture after CMV antigen stimulation. CDR3 DNA sequence: TGTGCCAGCACGGGACTAGCGGGGGGGTCTGCCGGTTACGAGCAGTACTTC. It translates to CASTGLAGGSAGYEQYF.